This T cell receptor (beta chain) was found in a study of T cells in tuberculosis. Across the whole study: Blood was taken before or within 7 days of anti-tuberculosis therapy. Overall study findings and caveats: Shorter CDR3-alpha in active tuberculosis partly drove smaller distances.

The CDR3 loop spans 12 amino acids. The germline V and J ends were trimmed by 5 bases and 7 bases, with 12 bases remaining between them. CDR1 and CDR2 from the germline V gene are SGHNT and YENEEA. Sequenced by immunoSEQ multiplex PCR; TCRdb stores in-frame clones only, minus some. The sample consists of 30,000 to 35,000 clones, 87% of them appearing once. With regard to this clone: The antigen remains unidentified.

The sample's time point: new active TB diagnosis, blood taken before or within 7 days of starting treatment. Included patients were adults of at least 18, HIV-seronegative, South African. Confirmation came from sputum smear and/or culture positivity for M. tuberculosis. The sequenced sample was PBMCs, obtained at tuberculosis diagnosis. The TCR originated in an adult with tuberculosis. V usage is TRBV11-3 and J usage is TRBJ2-7; maybe TRBD1 (7 bases). The CDR3 here is CASSRQGGEQYF. The CDR3 bases are TGTGCCAGCAGCCGGCAGGGGGGTGAGCAGTACTTC.